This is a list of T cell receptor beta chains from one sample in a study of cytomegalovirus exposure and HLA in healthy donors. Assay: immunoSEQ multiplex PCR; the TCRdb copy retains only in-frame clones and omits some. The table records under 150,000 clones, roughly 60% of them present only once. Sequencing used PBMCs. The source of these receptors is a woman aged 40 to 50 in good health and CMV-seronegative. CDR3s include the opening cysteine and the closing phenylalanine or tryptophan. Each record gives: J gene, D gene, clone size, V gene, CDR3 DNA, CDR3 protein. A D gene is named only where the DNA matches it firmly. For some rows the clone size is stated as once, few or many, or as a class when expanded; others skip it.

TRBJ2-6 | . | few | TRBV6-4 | TGTGCCAGCAGTGACGGGGGGAACTCTGGGGCCAACGTCCTGACTTTC | CASSDGGNSGANVLTF
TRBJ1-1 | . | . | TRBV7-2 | TGTGCCAGCAGCTTAGCCGGGGGGAACATGAACACTGAAGCTTTCTTT | CASSLAGGNMNTEAFF
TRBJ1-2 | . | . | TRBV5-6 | TGTGCCAGCAGCTTGGCGGGGGGATACGGCTACACCTTC | CASSLAGGYGYTF
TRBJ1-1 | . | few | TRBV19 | TGTGCCAGTAGTATAAGTGGGGAGAATGGCTGGAACACTGAAGCTTTCTTT | CASSISGENGWNTEAFF
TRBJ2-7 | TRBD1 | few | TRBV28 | TGTGCCAGCACCCGGGACAGCTCCTACGAGCAGTACTTC | CASTRDSSYEQYF
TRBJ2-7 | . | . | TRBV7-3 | TGTGCCAGCAGCCGAGGTCCCGGACAGTCCTACGAGCAGTACTTC | CASSRGPGQSYEQYF
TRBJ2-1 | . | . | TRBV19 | TGTGCCAGTAGTATAGACTCGACTCAGAGCTCCTACAATGAGCAGTTCTTC | CASSIDSTQSSYNEQFF
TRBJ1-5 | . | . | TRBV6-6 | TGTGCCAGCAGTTCCGGACAGCTAAACAATCAGCCCCAGCATTTT | CASSSGQLNNQPQHF
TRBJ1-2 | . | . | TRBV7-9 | TGTGCCAGCAGCCGAGGGGGTAGTGGCTACACCTTC | CASSRGGSGYTF
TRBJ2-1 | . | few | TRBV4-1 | TGCGCCAGCAGCCACATGTACAATGAGCAGTTCTTC | CASSHMYNEQFF
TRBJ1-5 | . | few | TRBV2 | TGTGCCAGCAACGGGGGATATAGCAATCAGCCCCAGCATTTT | CASNGGYSNQPQHF
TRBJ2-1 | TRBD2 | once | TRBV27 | TGTGCCAGCAGTTTCGGAGCGGGGGGCTCTACAGATGAGCAGTTCTTC | CASSFGAGGSTDEQFF
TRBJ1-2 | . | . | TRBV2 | TGTGCCAGCAGTGAATCGTATGGCAGTGGCTACACCTTC | CASSESYGSGYTF
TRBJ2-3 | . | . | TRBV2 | TGTGCCAGCTCTTGGGGGCGCTTAGGCGATACGCAGTATTTT | CASSWGRLGDTQYF